The 10 T cell receptor beta chains given below trace back to one sample, sequenced in a study of T cell clones after liver transplantation. Generated by immunoSEQ multiplex PCR, the TCRdb table keeps only in-frame clones and is missing some. The repertoire holds roughly 40,000 clones, with about 86% as singletons. Source: CD4+ T cells from blood, taken 24 months after liver transplant. The receptors here all came from a human patient who received a liver transplant. Among the T cells, some may be from the graft donor.

The chain joins TRBV7-6 to TRBJ1-5, with TRBD1 matching 10 bases. CDR1 is SGHVS and CDR2 is FNYEAQ in the germline V gene. CDR3 length: 17 residues. Germline trimming cut 2 bases from V and 4 bases from J; bases unmatched to any gene: 8. The chain's CDR3 is CASSLTGQGSRNQPQHF. CDR3 bases: TGTGCCAGCAGCTTAACGGGACAGGGGTCGAGAAATCAGCCCCAGCATTTT.

Only a few counts were recorded for this clone. The rearrangement joins TRBV20-1 to TRBJ2-3; D uncertain. The V end was cut by 6 bases, the J end by 0 bases, with 4 bases between. The CDR3 has 11 amino acids. Germline CDR1 DFQATT, CDR2 SNEGSKA (reference sequence). The DNA of the CDR3 is TGCAGTGCCACGAGCACAGATACGCAGTATTTT. Amino acids: CSATSTDTQYF.

The rearrangement uses TRBV30 and TRBJ2-7; no definite D call. V was cut by 1 base and J by 9 bases, with 19 bases left in between. This CDR3 region has 14 residues. The germline CDR1 and CDR2 sequences are GTSNPN and SVGIG (reference sequence). The CDR3 DNA follows: TGTGCCTGGAGTGCACGGACCCTCCGGGCCGGGCAGTACTTC. It encodes CAWSARTLRAGQYF.

The chain recombines TRBV19 with TRBJ1-3; no clear D gene. V was trimmed by 8 bases and J by 3 bases, leaving 11 bases between them. Germline V gene sequence: CDR1 LNHDA, CDR2 SQIVND (reference sequence). CDR3 length: 13 residues. Here the CDR3 reads CASLKGYGNTIYF. The CDR3 bases are TGTGCCAGTTTGAAAGGGTATGGAAACACCATATATTTT.

The J gene is TRBJ1-1, the V gene TRBV14, with 8 bases aligning to TRBD1. CDR1 is SGHDN and CDR2 is FVKESK in the germline V gene. V shed 4 bases and J 5 bases; nucleotides not matched to a gene: 9. This CDR3 has 15 residues. The CDR3 nucleotides read TGTGCCAGCAGCCGAGTTACAGGGGGATTTACTGAAGCTTTCTTT. This codes for CASSRVTGGFTEAFF.

The rearrangement joins TRBV2 to TRBJ1-1, with 7 bases that match TRBD1. This CDR3 is 14 amino acids long. The ends lost 3 bases at V and 10 bases at J; junction bases unmatched: 11. Germline CDR1 reads SNHLY; CDR2 reads FYNNEI. The CDR3 coding sequence is TGTGCCAGCAGTGATGGAGGGGGCGCTTTCGGAGCTTTCTTT. This codes for CASSDGGGAFGAFF. The whole variable domain, remainder taken from reference TRBV2 and TRBJ1-1, is EPEVTQTPSHQVTQMGQEVILRCVPISNHLYFYWYRQILGQKVEFLVSFYNNEISEKSEIFDDQFSVERPDGSNFTLKIRSTKLEDSAMYFCASSDGGGAFGAFFGQGTRLTVV.

This clone was observed a single time. The rearrangement uses TRBV27 and TRBJ2-1; D uncertain. Germline V gene sequence: CDR1 MNHEY, CDR2 SMNVEV (reference sequence). The CDR3 is made up of 16 amino acids. The V end lost 5 bases, the J end lost 1 base, and 15 bases lay between the germline ends. CDR3 in DNA: TGTGCCAGCAGTCCCCGATGGCAGAGTTCCTACAATGAGCAGTTCTTC. Its translation: CASSPRWQSSYNEQFF.

V and J are TRBV2 and TRBJ1-5; D might be TRBD1 (6 bases). Germline CDR1 reads SNHLY; CDR2 reads FYNNEI. The V and J ends lost 7 bases and 1 base respectively, with 14 bases between them. This CDR3 has 15 residues. CDR3 bases: TGTGCCAGCATGGTTGGGGGCCAGAGCAATCAGCCCCAGCATTTT. Its protein is CASMVGGQSNQPQHF.

J is TRBJ2-1 and V is TRBV2, with 7 bases matching TRBD2. CDR1 is SNHLY and CDR2 is FYNNEI in the germline V gene. Trimming cost V 0 bases and J 6 bases; bases outside gene matches: 5. The CDR3 extends over 15 amino acids. CDR3 sequence (DNA): TGTGCCAGCAGTGAAGCGCGGGGAGGGCCCAATGAGCAGTTCTTC. Translation: CASSEARGGPNEQFF. Looking up the rest from reference TRBV2 and TRBJ2-1 gives the full variable domain: EPEVTQTPSHQVTQMGQEVILRCVPISNHLYFYWYRQILGQKVEFLVSFYNNEISEKSEIFDDQFSVERPDGSNFTLKIRSTKLEDSAMYFCASSEARGGPNEQFFGPGTRLTVL.

This clone was seen just once. The chain combines TRBV7-6 with TRBJ1-4; perhaps TRBD1 as D (5 bases). Germline V gene lookup returns CDR1 SGHVS and CDR2 FNYEAQ. The CDR3 consists of 15 residues. The V end was cut by 5 bases, the J end by 8 bases, with 18 bases between. The DNA for the CDR3 is TGTGCCAGCAGCCCCGCGGGCAGGGTGGAAGAAAAACTGTTTTTT. It translates to CASSPAGRVEEKLFF.